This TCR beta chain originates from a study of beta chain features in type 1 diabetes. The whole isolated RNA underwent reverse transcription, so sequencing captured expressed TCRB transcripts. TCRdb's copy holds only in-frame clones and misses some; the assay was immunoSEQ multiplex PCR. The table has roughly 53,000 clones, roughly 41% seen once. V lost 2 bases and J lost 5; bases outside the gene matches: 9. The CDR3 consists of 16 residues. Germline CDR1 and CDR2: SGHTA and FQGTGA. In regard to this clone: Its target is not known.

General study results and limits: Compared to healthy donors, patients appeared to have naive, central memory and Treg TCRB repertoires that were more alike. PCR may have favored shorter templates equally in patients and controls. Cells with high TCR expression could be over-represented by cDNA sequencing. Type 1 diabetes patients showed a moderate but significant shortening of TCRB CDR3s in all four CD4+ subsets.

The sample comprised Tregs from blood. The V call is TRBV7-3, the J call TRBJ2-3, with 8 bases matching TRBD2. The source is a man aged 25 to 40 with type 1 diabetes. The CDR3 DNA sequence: TGTGCCAGCAGCTTAGCGCCAAGCGGGAGCGGAGATACGCAGTATTTT. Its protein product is CASSLAPSGSGDTQYF.